A selection of T cell receptor beta chains follows, all from one sample in a study of cytomegalovirus exposure and HLA in healthy donors. Produced via immunoSEQ multiplex PCR; TCRdb's table is partial and in-frame only. The table includes about 140,000 clones, 61% detected once. The sequenced sample was PBMCs. The source is a male donor in good health and CMV-seronegative. Each CDR3 is given with its conserved first and last residue. Each record gives: V gene, D gene, J gene, clone size, CDR3 DNA, CDR3 protein. A D gene is named only where the DNA matches it firmly. Only part of the rows carry a size: once, few, many, or a class if the clone is expanded.

TRBV19	NA	TRBJ1-6	NA	TGTGCCAGTAGTATCGCGCACTCGAGCTCCTATAATTCACCCCTCCACTTT	CASSIAHSSSYNSPLHF
TRBV27	NA	TRBJ1-6	NA	TGTGCCAGCAGTTTAAGATACAGTCTTAATTCACCCCTCCACTTT	CASSLRYSLNSPLHF
TRBV5-6	TRBD1	TRBJ2-7	few	TGTGCCAGCAGCGTGACAGGGGACCTCTCCTACGAGCAGTACTTC	CASSVTGDLSYEQYF
TRBV29-1	NA	TRBJ2-7	NA	TGCAGCGTTGTTCACAGAGCTACGGGGTACGAGCAGTACTTC	CSVVHRATGYEQYF
TRBV28	NA	TRBJ1-4	NA	TGTGCCAGCAGTTTACGGGAGGGGAAGGAACTGTTTTTT	CASSLREGKELFF
TRBV5-6	NA	TRBJ1-2	NA	TGTGCCAGCAGCTTTTCTTCGGAGGGTGGCTACACCTTC	CASSFSSEGGYTF
TRBV4-1	NA	TRBJ2-7	NA	TGCGCCAGCAGCCAAGATCCCCAGGTCTCCTACGAGCAGTACTTC	CASSQDPQVSYEQYF
TRBV9	TRBD2	TRBJ2-3	NA	TGTGCCAGCAGCGTACGAGGGACTAGCCGCGATACGCAGTATTTT	CASSVRGTSRDTQYF
TRBV5-4	NA	TRBJ1-1	once	TGTGCCAGCAGCTCTGTGGGAACGGGAAACACTGAAGCTTTCTTT	CASSSVGTGNTEAFF
TRBV5-1	NA	TRBJ1-2	NA	TGCGCCAGCAGCTTGGCAGGGGCCCAGAGTAACTATGGCTACACCTTC	CASSLAGAQSNYGYTF
TRBV6-5	NA	TRBJ2-4	many	TGTGCCAGCAGTTACTCGGGGGTACAGGGCAACATTCAGTACTTC	CASSYSGVQGNIQYF
TRBV28	TRBD1	TRBJ1-6	few	TGTGCCAGCAGTTTAGCGAGTGGGGGACAGGGGTCATCACCCCTCCACTTT	CASSLASGGQGSSPLHF
TRBV7-2	NA	TRBJ1-1	NA	TGTGCCAGCAGCTTCCAGGGGAAGGGGACTGAAGCTTTCTTT	CASSFQGKGTEAFF
TRBV2	NA	TRBJ1-5	NA	TGTGCCAGCAGTGAAACTCAAACTAGCAATCAGCCCCAGCATTTT	CASSETQTSNQPQHF
TRBV28	NA	TRBJ1-6	few	TGTGCCAGCACTCCCCTTGCGAGCCCTGATTCACCCCTCCACTTT	CASTPLASPDSPLHF
TRBV2	TRBD1	TRBJ2-1	many	TGTGCCAGCAGTGTTGAGACAGGGGACAATGAGCAGTTCTTC	CASSVETGDNEQFF
TRBV4-3	TRBD2	TRBJ2-3	few	TGCGCCAGCAGCCAAGGAACTATAACGGGGGGGACAGATACGCAGTATTTT	CASSQGTITGGTDTQYF
TRBV7-8	TRBD1	TRBJ1-1	NA	TGTGCCAGCAGCTTAGTACGACAGGGAACTGAAGCTTTCTTT	CASSLVRQGTEAFF
TRBV2	NA	TRBJ1-1	NA	TGTGCCAGCAGTAAAAGAGAACAGGGAATTGAAGCTTTCTTT	CASSKREQGIEAFF
TRBV7-9	NA	TRBJ2-5	NA	TGTGCCAGCAGCTTAGTTGGGGCCGTGACGGAGACCCAGTACTTC	CASSLVGAVTETQYF
TRBV7-9	TRBD1	TRBJ2-7	few	TGTGCCAGCAGCTTACCCCCGGACAGGGCCTACGAGCAGTACTTC	CASSLPPDRAYEQYF
TRBV7-3	NA	TRBJ2-1	NA	TGTGCCAGCAGCTTTTCGGGTTACGGCAATGAGCAGTTCTTC	CASSFSGYGNEQFF
TRBV11-2	TRBD1	TRBJ1-2	NA	TGTGCCAGCAGCTTAGGGGGATGGGGACAGAGCTATGGCTACACCTTC	CASSLGGWGQSYGYTF
TRBV30	NA	TRBJ1-1	few	TGTGCCTGGATTCGTCACACTGAAGCTTTCTTT	CAWIRHTEAFF
TRBV5-4	NA	TRBJ2-2	NA	TGTGCCAGCAGCCTGACATCCGGGGAGCTGCTTTTT	CASSLTSGELLF
TRBV7-7	NA	TRBJ2-5	NA	TGTGCTAGCAGCTTAGCCAGGGATGAGACCCAGTACTTC	CASSLARDETQYF
TRBV2	NA	TRBJ1-1	few	TGTGCCAGCAGAGCTCGGTGGTCGATGAACACTGAAGCTTTCTTT	CASRARWSMNTEAFF
TRBV5-1	NA	TRBJ2-7	NA	TGCGCCAGCAGCTTGGCCGCGTCCTACGAGCAGTACTTC	CASSLAASYEQYF
TRBV29-1	NA	TRBJ2-5	NA	TGCAGCGGAAAGGACAGTACGATACAAGAGACCCAGTACTTC	CSGKDSTIQETQYF
TRBV18	TRBD1	TRBJ2-7	NA	TGTGCCAGCTCACCAACCAACCCGGGACAGGGATACTCCTACGAGCAGTACTTC	CASSPTNPGQGYSYEQYF
TRBV18	TRBD1	TRBJ2-7	once	TGTGCCAGCTCACTGGACAGGGGGACCTACGAGCAGTACTTC	CASSLDRGTYEQYF
TRBV5-1	NA	TRBJ1-1	NA	TGCGCCAGCAGCTTGGACAGGAACACTGAAGCTTTCTTT	CASSLDRNTEAFF
TRBV13	NA	TRBJ2-2	NA	TGTGCCAGCAGCCCCCAGGCTGCCGGGGAGCTGTTTTTT	CASSPQAAGELFF
TRBV6-6	TRBD1	TRBJ2-7	NA	TGTGCCAGCAGTTACTGGACAGGCGGCTCCTACGAGCAGTACTTC	CASSYWTGGSYEQYF
TRBV18	TRBD1	TRBJ2-3	NA	TGTGCCAGCTCCCCCGCTTTGAGACAGGGAGGCACAGATACGCAGTATTTT	CASSPALRQGGTDTQYF
TRBV18	TRBD1	TRBJ1-1	NA	TGTGCCAGCTCCCCGGAGGACAGGGCAGTATTGGTTACTGAAGCTTTCTTT	CASSPEDRAVLVTEAFF
TRBV19	TRBD1	TRBJ2-7	NA	TGTGCCAGTAGTCCGGGACAGGAGTACGAGCAGTACTTC	CASSPGQEYEQYF
TRBV27	NA	TRBJ1-2	NA	TGTGCCAGCGGACGAGCAGGGGATGGCTACACCTTC	CASGRAGDGYTF
TRBV19	TRBD1	TRBJ1-5	NA	TGTGCCAGTTCCTTGGGACAGGGGGACGATCAGCCCCAGCATTTT	CASSLGQGDDQPQHF
TRBV4-1	NA	TRBJ2-1	NA	TGCGCCAGCAGCCACGATGGCGGGGAGAATGAGCAGTTCTTC	CASSHDGGENEQFF
TRBV28	NA	TRBJ2-7	few	TGTGCCAGCAGGCTTAGTTTTGGGGCTGTTACCTACGAGCAGTACTTC	CASRLSFGAVTYEQYF
TRBV5-6	NA	TRBJ2-2	NA	TGTGCCAGCAGCCGGGGGGGGCAGGGGGGAAACACCGGGGAGCTGTTTTTT	CASSRGGQGGNTGELFF
TRBV27	NA	TRBJ2-6	NA	TGTGCCAGCAGTTTCACAGGGTCTGGGGCCAACGTCCTGACTTTC	CASSFTGSGANVLTF
TRBV5-8	NA	TRBJ1-2	NA	TGTGCCAGCAGCTTGACCAGGGGCTGGAAAGCTAACTATGGCTACACCTTC	CASSLTRGWKANYGYTF
TRBV28	NA	TRBJ2-2	NA	TGTGCCAGCGGGTATCGGGGGAAAACCGGGGAGCTGTTTTTT	CASGYRGKTGELFF
TRBV9	NA	TRBJ2-7	few	TGTGCCAGCAGCGTAGGAACAGTTGCTTCCTACGAGCAGTACTTC	CASSVGTVASYEQYF
TRBV6-5	NA	TRBJ1-1	NA	TGTGCCAGCAGTTACAGGGGCTTCTCCAAGTCTGGGGCTTTCTTT	CASSYRGFSKSGAFF
TRBV9	TRBD2	TRBJ2-3	few	TGTGCCAGCAGCGGTGGACTAGGGGTAGATACGCAGTATTTT	CASSGGLGVDTQYF
TRBV7-3	TRBD2	TRBJ2-7	NA	TGTGCCAGCAGCTTAGGAGCGGGGGGGCATGAGCAGTACTTC	CASSLGAGGHEQYF